This T cell receptor beta chain was obtained from a study of sequential checkpoint blockade in melanoma. Overall study context: First-line arms were nivolumab then ipilimumab, or the reverse, randomized 1:1.

TCRdb's table, derived via immunoSEQ multiplex PCR, lists solely in-frame clones and lacks some. The sample includes roughly 20,000 clones, 69% of them seen just once. This clone was seen a handful of times. Treatment described: randomized to nivolumab then ipilimumab (arm A) or the reverse (arm B). No patient had prior DNA-damaging chemotherapy. Sorted cells were live CD3+CD8+, lacking CD19 and CD56, from PBMCs. CDR3 length equals 12 residues. Trimming removed 5 bases from V and 5 bases from J, with 10 bases in between. Germline CDR1 SGHAT, CDR2 FQNNGV. The TCR sequence derives from a human donor with melanoma. The chain combines TRBV11-2 with TRBJ2-7; D might be TRBD2 (6 bases). The source material was CD8+ T cells sorted from blood (inferred from file names), sampled from a patient given nivolumab and ipilimumab in sequence. The CDR3 reads CASSRTGDEQYF. The CDR3 DNA sequence: TGTGCCAGCAGCCGAACGGGGGACGAGCAGTACTTC.